This T cell receptor (beta chain) was profiled in a study of blood T cell repertoires in COVID-19. Only in-frame clones appear in the TCRdb table, and some are missing; sequencing was by immunoSEQ multiplex PCR. The table shows 80,000 to 95,000 clones, with 88% occurring only once. Germline V gives CDR1 LGHNA, CDR2 YSLEER. Trimming removed 0 bases at V and 2 bases at J, with 11 bases between. The CDR3 contains 15 residues. The J gene is TRBJ2-7, the V gene TRBV4-3; maybe TRBD1 (6 bases). The sequence was obtained from a man aged 65 to 79 with acute or convalescent COVID-19. Input material: peripheral blood. CDR3: CASSQDTGTTYEQYF. CDR3 nucleotides: TGCGCCAGCAGCCAAGACACAGGGACAACCTACGAGCAGTACTTC.